This TCR beta chain was identified during a study of cytomegalovirus exposure and HLA in healthy donors. Clones were read by immunoSEQ multiplex PCR, and TCRdb kept only the in-frame ones, dropping some. The sample lists roughly 200,000 clones, around 86% occurring once. Germline lookup yields CDR1 MNHEY and CDR2 SMNVEV (reference sequence). The V segment lost 5 bases and the J segment 6 bases; nucleotides outside the gene matches: 7. The CDR3 contains 14 residues. Sequenced input: PBMCs. This clonotype was obtained from a man in his thirties or forties in good health and CMV-seropositive. The chain employs TRBV27 and TRBJ2-1, with 7 positions matching TRBD1. In DNA form, the CDR3 reads TGTGCCAGCAGTCGCCCAGGGGGAATCAATGAGCAGTTCTTC. Translated, it gives CASSRPGGINEQFF.